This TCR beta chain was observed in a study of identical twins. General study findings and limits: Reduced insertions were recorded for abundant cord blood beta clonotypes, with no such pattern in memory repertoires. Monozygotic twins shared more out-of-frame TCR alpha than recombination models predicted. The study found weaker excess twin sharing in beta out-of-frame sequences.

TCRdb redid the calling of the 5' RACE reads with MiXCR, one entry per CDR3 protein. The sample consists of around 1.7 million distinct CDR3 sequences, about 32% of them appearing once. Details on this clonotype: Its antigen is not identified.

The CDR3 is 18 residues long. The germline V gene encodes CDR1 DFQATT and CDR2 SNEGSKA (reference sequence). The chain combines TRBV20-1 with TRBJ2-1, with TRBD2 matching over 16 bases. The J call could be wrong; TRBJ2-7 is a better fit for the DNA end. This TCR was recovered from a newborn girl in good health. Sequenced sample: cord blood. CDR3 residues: CSARPGLAGGPPYNEQYF. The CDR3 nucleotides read TGCAGTGCAAGACCGGGACTAGCGGGAGGGCCGCCCTACAATGAGCAGTACTTC.